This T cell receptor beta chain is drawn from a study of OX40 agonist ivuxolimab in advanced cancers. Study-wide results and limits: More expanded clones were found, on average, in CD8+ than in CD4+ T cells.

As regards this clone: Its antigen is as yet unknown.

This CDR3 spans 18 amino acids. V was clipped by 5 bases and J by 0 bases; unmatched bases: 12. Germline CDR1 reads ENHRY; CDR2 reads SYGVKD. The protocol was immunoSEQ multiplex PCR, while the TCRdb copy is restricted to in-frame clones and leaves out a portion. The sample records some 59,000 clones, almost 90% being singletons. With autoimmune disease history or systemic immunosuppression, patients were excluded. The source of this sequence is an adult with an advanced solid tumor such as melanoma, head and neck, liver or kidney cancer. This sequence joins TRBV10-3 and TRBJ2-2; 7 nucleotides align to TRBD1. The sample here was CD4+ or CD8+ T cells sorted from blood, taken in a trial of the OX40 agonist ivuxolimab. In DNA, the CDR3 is TGTGCCATCAGTCCCAGACAGGGTGGCCGCGCGAACACCGGGGAGCTGTTTTTT. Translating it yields CAISPRQGGRANTGELFF.